This T cell receptor (beta chain) came from a study of blood T cell repertoires in COVID-19. Turning to the study itself: Whether acute or convalescent, the COVID-19 samples came from the United States, Italy and Spain. The cDNA or gDNA used as material had been derived from T cells, B-cell-depleted T cells, or PBMCs.

The germline V gene has CDR1 MNHEY and CDR2 SVGAGI. There are 13 residues in the CDR3. With 11 bases removed from V and 8 bases from J, the gap between germline ends came to 21 bases. Source study methods: Amplified reference gene primers provided the basis for estimating nucleated cell counts. Sequencing used immunoSEQ multiplex PCR; TCRdb keeps in-frame clones, though not all of them. The D gene and trimming were derived from the DNA, and the V and J assignments and clone size from that table. The sample carries about 78,000 clones, about 89% recorded once. The sample taken for sequencing was peripheral blood. The V call is TRBV6-5, the J call TRBJ1-2; a weak D match, TRBD1 (6 bases). The origin of this receptor is a man aged 50-60 years with active or convalescent COVID-19. The CDR3 coding sequence is TGTGCCGGCAAGGAGGCAGGGGAAGGCGGCTACACCTTC. It codes for CAGKEAGEGGYTF.